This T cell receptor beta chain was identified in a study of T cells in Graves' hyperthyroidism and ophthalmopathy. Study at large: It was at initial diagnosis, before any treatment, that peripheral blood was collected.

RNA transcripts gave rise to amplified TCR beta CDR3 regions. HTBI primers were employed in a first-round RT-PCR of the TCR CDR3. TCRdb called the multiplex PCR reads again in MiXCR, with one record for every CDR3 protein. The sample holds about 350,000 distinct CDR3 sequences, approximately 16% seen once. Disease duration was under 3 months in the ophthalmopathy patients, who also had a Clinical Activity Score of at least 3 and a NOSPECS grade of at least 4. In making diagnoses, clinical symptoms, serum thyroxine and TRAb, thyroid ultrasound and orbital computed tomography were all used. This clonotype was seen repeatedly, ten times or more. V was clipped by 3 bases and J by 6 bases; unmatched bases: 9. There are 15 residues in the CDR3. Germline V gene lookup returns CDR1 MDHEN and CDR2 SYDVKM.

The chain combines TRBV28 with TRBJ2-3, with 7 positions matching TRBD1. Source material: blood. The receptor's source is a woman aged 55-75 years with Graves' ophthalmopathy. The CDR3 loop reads CASSFVRGRGDTQYF. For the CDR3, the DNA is TGTGCCAGCAGTTTTGTGAGGGGGCGAGGGGATACGCAGTATTTT. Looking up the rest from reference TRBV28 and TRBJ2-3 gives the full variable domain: DVKVTQSSRYLVKRTGEKVFLECVQDMDHENMFWYRQDPGLGLRLIYFSYDVKMKEKGDIPEGYSVSREKKERFSLILESASTNQTSMYLCASSFVRGRGDTQYFGPGTRLTVL.